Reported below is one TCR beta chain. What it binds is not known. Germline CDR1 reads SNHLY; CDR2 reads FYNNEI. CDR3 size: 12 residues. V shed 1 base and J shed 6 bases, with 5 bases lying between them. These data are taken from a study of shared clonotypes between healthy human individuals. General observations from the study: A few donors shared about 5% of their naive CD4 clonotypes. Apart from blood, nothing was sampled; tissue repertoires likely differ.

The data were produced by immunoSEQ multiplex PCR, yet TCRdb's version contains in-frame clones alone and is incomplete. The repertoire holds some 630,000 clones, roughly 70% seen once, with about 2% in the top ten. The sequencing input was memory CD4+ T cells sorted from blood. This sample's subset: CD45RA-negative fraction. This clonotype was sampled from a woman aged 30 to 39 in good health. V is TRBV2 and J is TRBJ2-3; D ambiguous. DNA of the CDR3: TGTGCCAGCAGTGAAGGGGTGGATACGCAGTATTTT. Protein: CASSEGVDTQYF.